The 10 T cell receptor beta chains given below trace back to one sample, sequenced in a study of siplizumab effects on memory and regulatory T cells. Sequenced by immunoSEQ multiplex PCR; TCRdb stores in-frame clones only, minus some. Of more than 85,000 clones in the sample, about 92% were seen once. The sequencing sample was made of Tregs sorted from blood. These receptors were taken from a human donor in good health.

This clone was observed a handful of times. The rearrangement uses TRBV7-9 and TRBJ2-6; tentatively, D is TRBD1 or TRBD2 (5 bases each). V was clipped by 5 bases and J by 0 bases, with 11 bases between them. CDR1 and CDR2 (germline): SEHNR, FQNEAQ (reference sequence). This CDR3 region has 16 residues. CDR3 loop: CASSRGATSGANVLTF. The CDR3 coding sequence is TGTGCCAGCAGCCGAGGGGCCACCTCTGGGGCCAACGTCCTGACTTTC.

The V and J genes are TRBV18 and TRBJ1-1, with no clear D. Germline V gives CDR1 KGHSH, CDR2 LQKENI. The CDR3 consists of 14 residues. Trimming shortened V by 6 bases and J by 2 bases, and 13 bases separated the two germline ends. CDR3 in amino acids: CASSPSGLNTEAFF. CDR3 bases: TGTGCCAGCTCCCCCAGTGGTCTAAACACTGAAGCTTTCTTT.

The chain couples TRBV5-1 to TRBJ2-2; D may be TRBD1 (6 bases). Germline CDR1 SGHRS, CDR2 YFSETQ. The CDR3 totals 16 residues. Deletions cut 0 bases from V and 1 base from J, with 10 bases between. CDR3 amino acids: CASSLVGTQNTGELFF. The CDR3, as DNA: TGCGCCAGCAGCTTGGTTGGGACACAGAACACCGGGGAGCTGTTTTTT.

V is TRBV27 and J is TRBJ1-2, with 7 nucleotides matching TRBD1. Germline CDR1 reads MNHEY; CDR2 reads SMNVEV (reference sequence). The CDR3 runs to 16 residues. V trimming: 1 base; J trimming: 6 bases; junction bases outside the gene matches: 11. The CDR3 region has the DNA TGTGCCAGCAGTTTATACCGACAGGGAGGAGGCAATGGCTACACCTTC. It specifies CASSLYRQGGGNGYTF.

In this sample, this clone turned up once. The chain combines TRBV9 with TRBJ2-1; 7 bases fit TRBD2. This CDR3 has 17 residues. Germline values: CDR1 SGDLS, CDR2 YYNGEE. V gave up 0 bases and J gave up 8 bases; unmatched junction bases: 14. The CDR3 sequence is CASSVARRGGTIDEQFF. CDR3 DNA sequence: TGTGCCAGCAGCGTAGCGAGACGAGGCGGGACTATCGATGAGCAGTTCTTC.

The genes are TRBV5-1 and TRBJ2-3; 10 bases map to TRBD2. The germline V gene has CDR1 SGHRS and CDR2 YFSETQ. The J segment lost 0 bases and the V segment lost 0 bases, leaving 10 bases of the junction unmatched. The CDR3 has 19 residues. CDR3 residues: CASSLVISGGLQSTDTQYF. CDR3 in DNA: TGCGCCAGCAGCTTGGTCATTAGCGGGGGGCTACAGAGCACAGATACGCAGTATTTT.

Points on this clone: At one end the junction does not follow the germline gene, possibly because of a read error. The chain carries TRBV5-4 and TRBJ2-7; D is ambiguous. Germline V gene sequence: CDR1 SGHNT, CDR2 YYREEE (reference sequence). The CDR3 is 14 residues long. The CDR3 bases are TGCGCCAGCAGCTTGTCCTTGACCTCCTACGAGCAGTACTTC. Amino acids: CASSLSLTSYEQYF.

The chain links TRBV6-1 to TRBJ2-7; the match to TRBD1 covers 7 bases. Trimming removed 8 bases from V and 7 bases from J; junction bases left unmatched: 5. The length of the CDR3 is 11 residues. CDR1 is MNHNS and CDR2 is SASEGT in the germline V gene. The CDR3: CASSRGLEQYF. The CDR3 DNA reads TGTGCCAGCTCTAGGGGGCTTGAGCAGTACTTC.

The V and J genes are TRBV5-5 and TRBJ2-7; perhaps TRBD1 as D (6 bases). Germline V gene lookup returns CDR1 SGHKS and CDR2 YYEKEE (reference sequence). The germline V and J ends were trimmed by 2 bases and 7 bases, with 16 bases remaining between them. The CDR3 spans 14 residues. CDR3 DNA sequence: TGTGCCAGCAGCTTTTACCTCAGGGGAGATGAGCAGTACTTC. Its translation is CASSFYLRGDEQYF.

The count of this clone is one. Here the CDR3 DNA reads TGTGCCTGGGGCTCAGGGGGCCCCCATAACTATAATTCACCCCTCCACTTT. It is translated as CAWGSGGPHNYNSPLHF. The rearrangement joins TRBV30 to TRBJ1-6, with TRBD1 matching over 8 bases. V lost 5 bases to trimming and J lost 3 bases; unmatched junction nucleotides: 12. Germline loops: CDR1 GTSNPN, CDR2 SVGIG (reference sequence). The CDR3 spans 17 residues.